The 5 T cell receptor beta chains below come from one sample, sequenced in a study of cytomegalovirus exposure and HLA in healthy donors. Primers included in the PCR were 60 Vbeta and 13 Jbeta primers. TCRdb keeps only in-frame clones here, not all; method: immunoSEQ multiplex PCR. This table has some 120,000 clones, 77% appearing once. Material: PBMCs. These receptor sequences come from a young man in good health and CMV-seropositive.

The chain combines TRBV5-4 with TRBJ2-3, with D possibly matching TRBD1 (6 bases). Germline V CDR1 and CDR2: SGHNT, YYREEE (reference sequence). The V and J ends lost 1 base and 4 bases respectively, with 10 bases between them. The CDR3 totals 14 residues. CDR3 bases: TGTGCCAGCAGCTTGAGAGGACAGTCAGATACGCAGTATTTT. It is translated as CASSLRGQSDTQYF.

The chain couples TRBV28 to TRBJ2-3, with 12 bases aligning to TRBD2. This CDR3 is built from 16 residues. Germline CDR1 MDHEN, CDR2 SYDVKM. V lost 5 bases, J lost 1 base, and 4 bases stayed unmatched. The CDR3 spells CASSPSGGAGTDTQYF. The CDR3 coding sequence is TGTGCCAGCAGTCCTAGCGGGGGGGCCGGCACAGATACGCAGTATTTT.

The V gene is TRBV12-1, the J gene TRBJ2-5; the D call in the table, TRBD1, was not verified against the DNA. TRBV12-1 is a documented pseudogene. The length of the CDR3 is 15 residues. In nucleotides, the CDR3 is TGTGCCAGCACCGTAAACGCAGGGTACCAAGAGACCCAGTACTTC. It encodes CASTVNAGYQETQYF.

The gene calls are TRBV7-8 and TRBJ1-2, with D tentatively TRBD1 (5 bases). The germline V gene has CDR1 SGHVS and CDR2 FQNEAQ. This CDR3 is 14 amino acids long. With 0 bases removed from V and 1 base from J, the gap between germline ends came to 6 bases. CDR3 residues: CASSLAGGNYGYTF. The CDR3, as DNA: TGTGCCAGCAGCTTAGCGGGGGGTAACTATGGCTACACCTTC.

This chain connects TRBV19 to TRBJ2-1, with TRBD2 identical over 9 bases. The CDR3 has 15 residues. Germline values: CDR1 LNHDA, CDR2 SQIVND (reference sequence). After removal of 4 bases from V and 9 bases from J, the junction contained 10 bases not matched to a gene. The CDR3 sequence: CASSTWAGGQGEQFF. For the CDR3, the DNA is TGTGCCAGTAGTACCTGGGCGGGAGGGCAGGGTGAGCAGTTCTTC.